These 30 T cell receptor beta chains originate from one sample sequenced in a study of T cell repertoires in aging, cancer and after chemotherapy. Multiplex touch-down PCR with TRB-A/B primers amplified rearranged V-D-J TRB sequences. One entry per CDR3 protein results from TCRdb running MiXCR on the multiplex PCR reads. The sample lists some 2,300 distinct CDR3 sequences, 23% seen once, with 9.3% in the top ten. The template was genomic DNA from peripheral blood, not RNA. Material for sequencing was blood. The receptors were gathered from a human donor with a solid tumor.

The chain recombines TRBV6-2 or TRBV6-3 with TRBJ1-4, with D tentatively TRBD1 (5 bases). Germline V gene data show CDR1 as MNHEY and CDR2 as SVGEGT. V lost 3 bases to trimming and J lost 8 bases, with 37 bases between them. This CDR3 has 22 amino acids. The CDR3 spells CASSYRFEAWTVAVSKGEKLFF. The CDR3 DNA sequence: TGTGCCAGCAGTTATCGTTTCGAAGCTTGGACTGTTGCTGTCTCCAAGGGGGAAAAACTGTTTTTT.

This clonotype was recorded a few times. The chain has TRBV5-6 and TRBJ1-1, with TRBD1 identical over 8 bases. The germline V gene has CDR1 SGHDT and CDR2 YYEEEE. The J segment lost 1 base and the V segment lost 3 bases, leaving 5 bases of the junction unmatched. The CDR3 runs to 15 residues. As DNA, the CDR3 is TGTGCCAGCAGCTATTGGACAGGGACGAACACTGAAGCTTTCTTT. Residues: CASSYWTGTNTEAFF.

This clonotype was found a few times. The chain couples TRBV5-5 to TRBJ1-1; D is ambiguous. This CDR3 has 16 amino acids. Germline assignment: CDR1 SGHKS and CDR2 YYEKEE (reference sequence). Trimming took off 4 bases at V and 0 bases at J, with 16 bases between the two ends. The CDR3 is CASSPSGGLMNTEAFF. The CDR3 nucleotides are TGTGCCAGCAGCCCCTCCGGTGGATTAATGAACACTGAAGCTTTCTTT.

DNA for the CDR3: TGTGCCAGTAGTATTATGGGAGGCCAAGAGACCCAGTACTTC. Encoded protein: CASSIMGGQETQYF. The gene calls are TRBV19 and TRBJ2-5; D is perhaps TRBD2 (6 bases). Trimming stripped 3 bases from V and 1 base from J, with 9 bases between. Germline CDR1 reads LNHDA; CDR2 reads SQIVND (reference sequence). The CDR3 contains 14 residues.

This clonotype was observed a handful of times. V usage is TRBV7-2 and J usage is TRBJ1-4; 7 bases are shared with TRBD1. This CDR3 contains 15 residues. Germline V gives CDR1 SGHTA, CDR2 FQGNSA. The ends lost 1 base at V and 7 bases at J; junction bases unmatched: 6. The CDR3 region has the DNA TGTGCCAGCAGCTTAGTAGGGTCAGGGGGTGAAAAACTGTTTTTT. Translation gives CASSLVGSGGEKLFF.

This clonotype was observed a handful of times. V gene TRBV4-1 combines with J gene TRBJ1-1, with D tentatively TRBD1 (6 bases). This CDR3 is 17 amino acids long. Germline V gives CDR1 MGHRA, CDR2 YSYEKL. The V and J ends lost 2 bases and 0 bases respectively, with 16 bases between them. In nucleotides, the CDR3 is TGCGCCAGCAGCCAACGGGGACACAACCTCATGAACACTGAAGCTTTCTTT. This gives the protein CASSQRGHNLMNTEAFF.

The table lists this clonotype with a few counts. The V and J genes are TRBV12-3 or TRBV12-4 and TRBJ1-2; D perhaps matches TRBD1 (5 bases). The CDR3 extends over 15 amino acids. The ends were cut back, 5 bases at V and 6 bases at J, with 19 bases in the middle. CDR3 amino acids: CASSLQDRFENGYTF. The CDR3 coding sequence is TGTGCCAGCAGTCTCCAAGACAGATTTGAGAATGGCTACACCTTC.

The chain uses TRBV21-1 and TRBJ2-5; the table calls TRBD1, which could not be checked here. TRBV21-1 is listed as a pseudogene. CDR3 length equals 13 residues. CDR3 sequence (DNA): TGTGCCAGCAGCTTACAGGGGGCTGAGACCCAGTACTTC. This translates into CASSLQGAETQYF.

This clonotype was detected a few times. The rearrangement joins TRBV12-3 or TRBV12-4 to TRBJ1-2; no clear D. The CDR3 totals 13 residues. V was shortened by 3 bases and J by 2 bases, with 7 bases between the two germline ends. The CDR3 coding sequence is TGTGCCAGCAGTTTGGCAGAGAACTATGGCTACACCTTC. This sequence encodes CASSLAENYGYTF.

This clonotype is classed as medium-sized. V usage is TRBV6-6 and J usage is TRBJ2-7; D unresolved. The CDR3 has 11 amino acids. The V end lost 4 bases, the J end lost 2 bases, and 3 bases lay between the germline ends. Germline V gene lookup returns CDR1 MNHNY and CDR2 SVGAGI (reference sequence). The CDR3 region is CASSSAYEQYF. The DNA of the CDR3 is TGTGCCAGCAGTTCCGCCTACGAGCAGTACTTC.

The V and J genes are TRBV10-3 and TRBJ1-1; D uncertain. Germline assignment: CDR1 ENHRY and CDR2 SYGVKD. Trimming pared 7 bases from V and 3 bases from J, leaving 12 bases between. This CDR3 contains 13 residues. The CDR3 DNA reads TGTGCCATCACCAGAGATCCGGACACTGAAGCTTTCTTT. The encoded protein is CAITRDPDTEAFF.

This clonotype counts as large. The chain combines TRBV6-1 with TRBJ1-2, with D possibly matching TRBD1 (6 bases). The V gene lost 4 bases and the J gene lost 4 bases, with 10 bases spanning the gap. The CDR3 is 13 amino acids. Germline V gene sequence: CDR1 MNHNS, CDR2 SASEGT. CDR3 sequence (DNA): TGTGCCAGCAGTGTTGGACAGACCTATGGCTACACCTTC. This sequence encodes CASSVGQTYGYTF.

This clonotype is deemed large. The V and J genes are TRBV6-1 and TRBJ2-3; 11 bases are shared with TRBD2. Trimming at V came to 2 bases and at J to 3 bases, leaving 4 bases not matched to a gene. The CDR3 contains 16 residues. Germline-derived CDR1 and CDR2 are MNHNS and SASEGT. The CDR3 sequence is CASSEWASGGTDTQYF. For the CDR3, the DNA is TGTGCCAGCAGTGAATGGGCTAGCGGGGGGACAGATACGCAGTATTTT.

By share, this clonotype ranks as medium-sized. This sequence joins TRBV7-2 and TRBJ2-7, with D tentatively TRBD1 (5 bases). CDR1 and CDR2 (germline): SGHTA, FQGNSA. V was trimmed by 5 bases and J by 0 bases, leaving 14 bases between them. The CDR3 totals 15 residues. As DNA, the CDR3 is TGTGCCAGCAGCACAGGAGACACAAGCTCCTACGAGCAGTACTTC. Protein: CASSTGDTSSYEQYF.

A note on this clonotype: A much larger clone differs by one base, so this may be a read error. The V and J genes are TRBV5-6 and TRBJ2-2; tentative D call: TRBD2 (5 bases). V was pared by 0 bases and J by 4 bases, with 10 bases between. CDR1 and CDR2 from the germline V gene are SGHDT and YYEEEE. This CDR3 has 15 amino acids. Written as DNA, the CDR3 is TGTGCCAGCAGCTTGGTGCAGCGGATCACCGGGGAGCTGTTTTTT. Its translation is CASSLVQRITGELFF.

In this sample, this clonotype turned up a few times. This chain uses TRBV7-2 with TRBJ2-7; 11 bases are shared with TRBD2. The CDR3 extends over 19 amino acids. Germline CDR1 SGHTA, CDR2 FQGNSA. With V trimmed by 0 bases and J by 5 bases, 15 bases remained unmatched. CDR3 sequence reads: CASSLAGVAGGPFSDEQYF. DNA for the CDR3: TGTGCCAGCAGCTTAGCCGGAGTAGCGGGGGGGCCTTTTAGTGACGAGCAGTACTTC.

This chain joins TRBV5-1 and TRBJ1-2; 9 nucleotides align to TRBD1. Germline V gene lookup returns CDR1 SGHRS and CDR2 YFSETQ. V lost 4 bases to trimming and J lost 2 bases; unmatched junction nucleotides: 9. CDR3 length equals 16 residues. In DNA form, the CDR3 reads TGCGCCAGCAGCGCCCGACAGGGGGGGAGGAACTATGGCTACACCTTC. This translates into CASSARQGGRNYGYTF. Full variable domain (remainder filled in from reference TRBV5-1 and TRBJ1-2): KAGVTQTPRYLIKTRGQQVTLSCSPISGHRSVSWYQQTPGQGLQFLFEYFSETQRNKGNFPGRFSGRQFSNSRSEMNVSTLELGDSALYLCASSARQGGRNYGYTFGSGTRLTVV.

The chain has TRBV5-1 and TRBJ1-4; 9 bases map to TRBD1. CDR1 is SGHRS, CDR2 YFSETQ, per germline. The length of the CDR3 is 14 residues. The J segment lost 8 bases and the V segment lost 4 bases, leaving 6 bases of the junction unmatched. The CDR3 nucleotides read TGCGCCAGCAGCCCGGGACAGGGTACAGAAAAACTGTTTTTT. This translates into CASSPGQGTEKLFF.

The J gene is TRBJ2-6, the V gene TRBV19; D possibly uses TRBD1 or TRBD2 (5 bases each). The CDR3 has 17 residues. V was clipped by 6 bases and J by 4 bases, with 19 bases between them. Germline values: CDR1 LNHDA, CDR2 SQIVND (reference sequence). CDR3 nucleotides: TGTGCCAGTAGCCCCCCCTTTCGGGGCCCAGGGGCCAACGTCCTGACTTTC. Its protein product is CASSPPFRGPGANVLTF.

CDR3 amino acids: CATDREEGNQPQHF. In DNA form, the CDR3 reads TGTGCCACCGACAGGGAAGAGGGCAATCAGCCCCAGCATTTT. This rearrangement joins TRBV10-3 to TRBJ1-5; 7 nucleotides align to TRBD1. V dropped 10 bases and J dropped 2; count of bases not matched to a gene: 8. Germline CDR1 ENHRY, CDR2 SYGVKD. CDR3 length: 14 amino acids.

Relative to its sample, this clonotype is large. CDR3 coding DNA: TGTGCCAGCAGCTTAGACGGCCAGGGTGGGCAGTACTTC. Its translation: CASSLDGQGGQYF. The rearrangement uses TRBV7-6 and TRBJ2-7, with D perhaps TRBD1 (5 bases). V was shortened by 1 base and J by 9 bases, with 13 bases between the two germline ends. Per germline, CDR1 SGHVS and CDR2 FNYEAQ. There are 13 residues in the CDR3. Supplemented by reference TRBV7-6 and TRBJ2-7, the full variable domain reads GAGVSQSPRYKVTKRGQDVALRCDPISGHVSLYWYRQALGQGPEFLTYFNYEAQQDKSGLPNDRFSAERPEGSISTLTIQRTEQRDSAMYRCASSLDGQGGQYFGPGTRLTVT.

This clonotype is medium-sized. J is TRBJ2-7 and V is TRBV20-1, with 7 positions matching TRBD2. Per germline, CDR1 DFQATT and CDR2 SNEGSKA (reference sequence). J gave up 1 base and V 2 bases, and 5 bases lay outside the gene matches. This CDR3 region has 14 residues. The CDR3, as DNA: TGCAGTGCTAGAATGGGGGGGTCTTCCTACGAGCAGTACTTC. It yields the protein CSARMGGSSYEQYF.

This clonotype qualifies as medium-sized. The rearrangement joins TRBV10-1 to TRBJ2-3; TRBD2 matches 9 bases. The germline CDR1 and CDR2 sequences are WNHNN and SYGVQD (reference sequence). The CDR3 is 15 amino acids. Unmatched junction bases numbered 4, after V lost 0 bases and J lost 6 bases. The CDR3 region is CASSESAGGTDTQYF. DNA for the CDR3: TGCGCCAGCAGTGAGTCGGCGGGGGGGACGGATACGCAGTATTTT.

This clonotype came up once. This chain links TRBV9 with TRBJ2-3; tentative D call: TRBD2 (6 bases). In germline, CDR1 is SGDLS, CDR2 YYNGEE. This CDR3 has 17 residues. Trimming removed 4 bases from V and 4 bases from J, with 22 bases in between. The CDR3 bases are TGTGCCAGCAGCCCCCTCGGCGGGGCCGGAGCGGCAGATACGCAGTATTTT. Translated: CASSPLGGAGAADTQYF.

The V call is TRBV5-5, the J call TRBJ2-7; possible D gene TRBD1, 6 bases. The CDR3 has 15 amino acids. V was trimmed by 0 bases and J by 2 bases, leaving 12 bases between them. Germline lookup yields CDR1 SGHKS and CDR2 YYEKEE (reference sequence). The CDR3 region has the DNA TGTGCCAGCAGCTTGGCGACAGGTGAAACCTACGAGCAGTACTTC. Its translation: CASSLATGETYEQYF.

This clonotype was found a few times. The V gene is TRBV20-1, the J gene TRBJ1-3; D is undetermined. V lost 5 bases, J lost 3 bases, and 14 bases lay in between. Germline V CDR1 and CDR2: DFQATT, SNEGSKA (reference sequence). The CDR3 consists of 14 residues. The CDR3 DNA is TGCAGTGCTCCCCTGGACGAATTTGGAAACACCATATATTTT. This encodes CSAPLDEFGNTIYF.

This clonotype has only a few counts. The chain couples TRBV18 to TRBJ1-4, with D maybe TRBD1 (6 bases). Trimming removed 3 bases at V and 0 bases at J, with 8 bases between. This CDR3 comprises 15 residues. From germline, CDR1 is KGHSH and CDR2 LQKENI. The chain's CDR3 is CASSPGTSTNEKLFF. In DNA, the CDR3 is TGTGCCAGCTCACCCGGGACATCAACTAATGAAAAACTGTTTTTT.

This clonotype counts as medium-sized. The chain is built from TRBV29-1 and TRBJ1-1; D gene ambiguous. CDR1 is SQVTM, CDR2 ANQGSEA, per germline. There are 13 residues in the CDR3. The V and J ends lost 1 base and 0 bases respectively, with 6 bases between them. CDR3 sequence reads: CSVEGQMNTEAFF. The DNA of the CDR3 is TGCAGCGTTGAAGGTCAGATGAACACTGAAGCTTTCTTT.

This clonotype occurred a few times. This chain connects TRBV12-3 or TRBV12-4 to TRBJ1-2; D is possibly TRBD1 (5 bases). CDR3 length: 14 amino acids. The germline V and J ends were trimmed by 7 bases and 4 bases, with 16 bases remaining between them. The CDR3: CASTLGDQGYGYTF. CDR3 sequence (DNA): TGTGCCAGCACCCTGGGGGATCAAGGCTATGGCTACACCTTC.

To note about this clonotype: A much larger clone differs from this one at a single base, so this may be a read error. The V and J genes are TRBV5-4 and TRBJ2-7; weak D call: TRBD1 (7 bases). CDR1 SGHNT and CDR2 YYREEE come from the germline V gene (reference sequence). CDR3 length equals 14 residues. Trimming took 4 bases from V and 5 from J, leaving 16 bases between them. CDR3 bases: TGTGCCAGCAGCGCGGGACAGACAATCAACGAGCAGTACTTC. Its protein is CASSAGQTINEQYF.